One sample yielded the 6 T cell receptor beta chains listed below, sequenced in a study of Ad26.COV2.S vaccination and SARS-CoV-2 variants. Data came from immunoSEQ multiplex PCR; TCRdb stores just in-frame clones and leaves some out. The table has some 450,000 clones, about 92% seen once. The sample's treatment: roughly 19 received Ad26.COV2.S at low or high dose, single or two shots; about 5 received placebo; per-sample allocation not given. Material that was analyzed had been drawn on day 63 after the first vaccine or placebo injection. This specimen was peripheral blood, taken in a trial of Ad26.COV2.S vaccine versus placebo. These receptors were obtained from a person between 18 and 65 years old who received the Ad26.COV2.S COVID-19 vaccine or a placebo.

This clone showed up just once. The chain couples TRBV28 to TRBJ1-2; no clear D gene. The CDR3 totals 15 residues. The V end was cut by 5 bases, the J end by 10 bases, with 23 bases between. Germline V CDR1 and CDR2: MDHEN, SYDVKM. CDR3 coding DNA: TGTGCCAGCAGTCTGGCCCCCGGCAGAGCCGCGCACTACACCTTC. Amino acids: CASSLAPGRAAHYTF.

In nucleotides, the CDR3 is TGTGCCAGCAGTTTCCCGGGGGCCAGCACCGGGGAGCTGTTTTTT. Translation gives CASSFPGASTGELFF. The chain couples TRBV28 to TRBJ2-2; D may match TRBD1 or TRBD2 (6 bases each). Trimming took 3 bases from V and 4 from J, leaving 12 bases between them. The length of the CDR3 is 15 residues. Germline loops: CDR1 MDHEN, CDR2 SYDVKM.

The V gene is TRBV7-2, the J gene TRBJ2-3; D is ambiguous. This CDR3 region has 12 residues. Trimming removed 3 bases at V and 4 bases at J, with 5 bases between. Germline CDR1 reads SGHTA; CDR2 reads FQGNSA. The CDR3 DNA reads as TGTGCCAGCAGCTTTATTGCAGATACGCAGTATTTT. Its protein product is CASSFIADTQYF.

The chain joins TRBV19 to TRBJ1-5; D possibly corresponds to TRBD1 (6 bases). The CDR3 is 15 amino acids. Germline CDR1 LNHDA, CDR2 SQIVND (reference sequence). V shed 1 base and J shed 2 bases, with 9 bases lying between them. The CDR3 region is CASSIGGAGNQPQHF. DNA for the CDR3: TGTGCCAGTAGTATAGGGGGGGCCGGCAATCAGCCCCAGCATTTT.

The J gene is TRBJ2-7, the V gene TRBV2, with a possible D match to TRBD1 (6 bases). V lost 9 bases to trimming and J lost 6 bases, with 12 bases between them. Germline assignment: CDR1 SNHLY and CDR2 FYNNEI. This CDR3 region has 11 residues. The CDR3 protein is CAREQGREQYF. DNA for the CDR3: TGTGCCAGGGAACAGGGTCGCGAGCAGTACTTC.

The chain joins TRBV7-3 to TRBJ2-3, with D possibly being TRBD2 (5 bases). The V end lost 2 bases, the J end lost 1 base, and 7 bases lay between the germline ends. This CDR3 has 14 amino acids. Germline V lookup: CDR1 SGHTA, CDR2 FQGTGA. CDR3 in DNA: TGTGCCAGCAGCTTATTTAGCGGCACAGATACGCAGTATTTT. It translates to CASSLFSGTDTQYF.